This T cell receptor beta chain is from a study of blood T cell repertoires in COVID-19. Looking at the study overall: Italy, Spain and the United States were the sources of the convalescent and acute COVID-19 samples. Sources were T cells, B-cell-depleted T cells, or PBMCs; the material itself was cDNA or gDNA.

Some clones are missing from TCRdb's copy, which holds only in-frame ones; the method was immunoSEQ multiplex PCR. Among 200,000 to 300,000 clones, 75% to 95% were seen once, and the ten largest hold approximately 2.6%. This CDR3 comprises 13 residues. From germline, CDR1 is SGHDN and CDR2 FVKESK. Concerning this clone: At one of its ends the junction is not consistent with the germline gene, which may arise from a read error.

The Seattle site enrolled patients during active infection and followed them longitudinally. Sequencing used peripheral blood. The TCR sequence derives from a person between 18 and 35 years old with COVID-19, enrolled during active disease. The chain couples TRBV14 to TRBJ2-7; 8 bases map to TRBD1. The CDR3 sequence is CASSEDRGYEQYF. CDR3 in DNA: TGTGCCAGCAGCGAAGACAGGGGCTACGAGCAGTACTTC.